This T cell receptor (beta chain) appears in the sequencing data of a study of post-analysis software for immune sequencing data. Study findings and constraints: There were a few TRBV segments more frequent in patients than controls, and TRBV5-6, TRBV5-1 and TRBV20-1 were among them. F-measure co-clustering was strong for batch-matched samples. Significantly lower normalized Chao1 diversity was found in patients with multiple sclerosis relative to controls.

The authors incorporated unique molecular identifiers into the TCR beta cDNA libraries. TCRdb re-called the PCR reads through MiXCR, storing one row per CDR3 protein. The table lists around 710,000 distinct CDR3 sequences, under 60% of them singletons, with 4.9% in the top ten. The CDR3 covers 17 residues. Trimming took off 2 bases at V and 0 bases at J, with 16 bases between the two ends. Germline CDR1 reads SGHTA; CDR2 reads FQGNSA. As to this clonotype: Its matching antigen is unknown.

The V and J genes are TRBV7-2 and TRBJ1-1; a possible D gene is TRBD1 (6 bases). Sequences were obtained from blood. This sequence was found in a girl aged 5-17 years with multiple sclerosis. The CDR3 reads CASSLWGGQLMNTEAFF. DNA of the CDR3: TGTGCCAGCAGCTTATGGGGTGGACAGCTTATGAACACTGAAGCTTTCTTT.